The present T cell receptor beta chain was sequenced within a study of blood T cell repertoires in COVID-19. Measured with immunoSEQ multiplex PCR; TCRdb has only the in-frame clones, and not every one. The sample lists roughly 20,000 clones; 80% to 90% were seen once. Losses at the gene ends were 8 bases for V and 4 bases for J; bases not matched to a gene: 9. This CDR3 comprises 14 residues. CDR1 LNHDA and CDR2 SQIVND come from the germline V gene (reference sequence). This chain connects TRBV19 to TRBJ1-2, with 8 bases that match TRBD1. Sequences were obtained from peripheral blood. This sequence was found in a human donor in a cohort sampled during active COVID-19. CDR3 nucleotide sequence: TGTGCCAGTGGGGACAGGCTCCTCGGCTATGGCTACACCTTC. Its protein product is CASGDRLLGYGYTF.